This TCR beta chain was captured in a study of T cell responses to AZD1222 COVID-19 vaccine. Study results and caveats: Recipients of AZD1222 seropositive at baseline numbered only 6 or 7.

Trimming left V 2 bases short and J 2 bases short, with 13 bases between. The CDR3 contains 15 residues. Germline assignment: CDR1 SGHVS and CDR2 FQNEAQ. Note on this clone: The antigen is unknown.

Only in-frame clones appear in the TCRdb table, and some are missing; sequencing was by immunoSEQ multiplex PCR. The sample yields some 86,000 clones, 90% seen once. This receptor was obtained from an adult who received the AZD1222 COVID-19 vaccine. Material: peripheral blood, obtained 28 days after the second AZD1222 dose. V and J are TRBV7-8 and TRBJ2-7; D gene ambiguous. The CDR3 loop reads CASSLREDRAYEQYF. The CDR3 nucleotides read TGTGCCAGCAGCTTACGCGAAGATCGGGCCTACGAGCAGTACTTC.